This T cell receptor beta chain emerged from a study of T-cell memory formation after mild COVID-19. With constant-segment primers, 5'RACE yielded cDNA libraries of TCR alpha and TCR beta that carried sample barcodes and UMIs. TCRdb reprocessed the 5' RACE reads via MiXCR and lists one record per CDR3 protein. The sample contains 450,000 or so distinct CDR3 sequences, 20% to 30% of which appear only once. Germline V gives CDR1 DFQATT, CDR2 SNEGSKA (reference sequence). V shed 6 bases and J 6 bases; nucleotides not matched to a gene: 5. CDR3 length equals 14 residues. Overall study results and limits: Day 15 to 85 contracting clones showed balanced CD4/CD8; later expanders leaned CD4+. Some SARS-CoV-2-responding clones were already detected in memory before infection.

As concerns this clonotype: Its antigen remains unidentified.

This clonotype originated in an adult woman who had mild COVID-19 (a few samples of this study predate the infection). Cell type and time point are not known. The J gene is TRBJ2-1, the V gene TRBV20-1; 13 bases line up with TRBD2. The sequenced sample was PBMCs or a T cell subset sorted from them (not recorded which). The CDR3 spells CSAQGLAGINEQFF. The CDR3 bases are TGCAGTGCCCAGGGACTAGCGGGGATCAATGAGCAGTTCTTC.